Each of the 15 T cell receptor beta chains below was sequenced from the same sample in a study of shared clonotypes between healthy human individuals (dated by TCRdb to the early 2020s). Preparation of the library involved the immunoSEQ multiplex PCR assay. The immuneACCESS repertoire file appears here via TCRdb, limited to in-frame rearrangements. These files lack a portion of the clones; in checked studies, under half of the deficit traces to unresolved V genes, and the cause of the others is not known. Within this sample are some 2,100,000 clones, with about 94% of them counted one time only. Of the sample, 0.1% to 0.15% is held by the ten largest clones. The sample was naive CD4+ T cells sorted from blood. The cell subset or site label for this specimen denotes: CD45RA+ positively selected. These receptors came from a man in his late teens or twenties in good health.

The rearrangement uses TRBV6-1 and TRBJ1-1; D is ambiguous. The CDR3 is 13 residues long. Germline V gene sequence: CDR1 MNHNS, CDR2 SASEGT. The ends were cut back, 6 bases at V and 0 bases at J, with 8 bases in the middle. CDR3: CASRAALNTEAFF. The CDR3 nucleotides read TGTGCCAGCAGGGCAGCCCTGAACACTGAAGCTTTCTTT.

As regards this clone: The same CDR3 arises from other DNA sequences in this sample as well. The J gene is TRBJ1-5, the V gene TRBV6-5; unclear D gene. V lost 6 bases and J lost 4, with 7 bases in between. The germline V gene encodes CDR1 MNHEY and CDR2 SVGAGI. CDR3 length: 12 amino acids. The DNA of the CDR3 is TGTGCCAGCAGCCGACTGAATCAGCCCCAGCATTTT. Its translation: CASSRLNQPQHF.

Concerning this clone itself: Additional DNA sequences in this sample encode the identical CDR3. CDR3 nucleotides: TGTGCCAGCAGTTTGGGGGGATCGTACAATGAGCAGTTCTTC. Translating gives CASSLGGSYNEQFF. The chain joins TRBV28 to TRBJ2-1; a weak D match, TRBD2 (6 bases). The germline V gene encodes CDR1 MDHEN and CDR2 SYDVKM. CDR3 length equals 14 residues. Trimming shortened V by 3 bases and J by 4 bases, and 10 bases separated the two germline ends.

Comments on this clone: The sample carries other DNA sequences with the same CDR3. The CDR3 region has the DNA TGTGCCAGCAGCCCCCGACAGGGCCTAAACACTGAAGCTTTCTTT. Translation: CASSPRQGLNTEAFF. The V call is TRBV7-9, the J call TRBJ1-1, with TRBD1 identical over 7 bases. Trimming took 5 bases from V and 2 from J; bases not matched to a gene: 8. CDR1 and CDR2 (germline): SEHNR, FQNEAQ (reference sequence). The CDR3 contains 15 residues.

This chain uses TRBV6-5 with TRBJ2-1; perhaps TRBD2 as D (6 bases). The CDR3 length is 16 residues. The V end lost 2 bases, the J end lost 0 bases, and 11 bases lay between the germline ends. CDR1 and CDR2 from the germline V gene are MNHEY and SVGAGI. This chain's CDR3 is CASSYRDFRSYNEQFF. CDR3 coding DNA: TGTGCCAGCAGTTACCGGGACTTCCGCTCCTACAATGAGCAGTTCTTC.

The J gene is TRBJ1-6, the V gene TRBV7-8; 7 positions match TRBD1. The CDR3 contains 16 residues. CDR1 and CDR2 (germline): SGHVS, FQNEAQ. The V gene end was trimmed by 0 bases and the J gene end by 5 bases; junction bases not matched to a gene: 4. The CDR3 here is CASSLATGLDNSPLHF. The CDR3 DNA reads as TGTGCCAGCAGCTTAGCGACAGGGTTGGATAATTCACCCCTCCACTTT.

The CDR3 DNA reads as TGTGCCAGCAGCCGACCGGACAGGAACACTGAAGCTTTCTTT. The encoded protein is CASSRPDRNTEAFF. The chain recombines TRBV11-1 with TRBJ1-1; D is possibly TRBD1 (6 bases). Trimming took 5 bases from V and 1 from J, leaving 11 bases between them. The CDR3 length is 14 residues. The germline gives CDR1 SGHAT, CDR2 FQDESV (reference sequence).

The chain combines TRBV9 with TRBJ1-5, with no clear D. The V end lost 2 bases, the J end lost 0 bases, and 6 bases lay between the germline ends. Germline loops: CDR1 SGDLS, CDR2 YYNGEE. The CDR3 extends over 14 amino acids. Here the CDR3 DNA reads TGTGCCAGCAGCGTCGACGGTAGCAATCAGCCCCAGCATTTT. This codes for CASSVDGSNQPQHF.

In nucleotides, the CDR3 is TGTGCCAGCAGCTTAGCTAGGCCAACTAATGAAAAACTGTTTTTT. It yields the protein CASSLARPTNEKLFF. The V and J genes are TRBV7-9 and TRBJ1-4; D unclear. Germline values: CDR1 SEHNR, CDR2 FQNEAQ (reference sequence). CDR3 length: 15 residues. Trimming removed 0 bases from V and 0 bases from J, with 5 bases in between.

DNA for the CDR3: TGTGCCTGGACGAGGCAGGGTATTTTGCGGCAAGAGACCCAGTACTTC. This encodes CAWTRQGILRQETQYF. This chain connects TRBV30 to TRBJ2-5; D perhaps matches TRBD1 (5 bases). This CDR3 region has 16 residues. Germline V gene sequence: CDR1 GTSNPN, CDR2 SVGIG (reference sequence). The germline V and J ends were trimmed by 4 bases and 2 bases, with 20 bases remaining between them.

Note on this clone: Other DNA variants within this sample encode the same CDR3. The chain is built from TRBV5-1 and TRBJ2-3, with a tentative D call TRBD2 (6 bases). Germline V gene sequence: CDR1 SGHRS, CDR2 YFSETQ. Trimming removed 0 bases from V and 3 bases from J, with 11 bases in between. This CDR3 region has 15 residues. The CDR3 spells CASSLVGGGTDTQYF. CDR3 in DNA: TGCGCCAGCAGCTTGGTGGGGGGAGGAACAGATACGCAGTATTTT.

About this clone: At one end, the junction sequence differs from germline, possibly due to a read error. The V and J genes are TRBV10-3 and TRBJ2-2, with D unclear. The CDR3 has 15 amino acids. CDR1 ENHRY and CDR2 SYGVKD come from the germline V gene. This CDR3 is CAIGDGLRDGGELFF. Here the CDR3 DNA reads TGTGCCATCGGTGATGGATTAAGGGATGGCGGGGAGCTGTTTTTT.

The chain couples TRBV7-9 to TRBJ1-2; D ambiguous. Trimming took off 5 bases at V and 6 bases at J, with 10 bases between the two ends. Germline CDR1 is SEHNR and CDR2 is FQNEAQ (reference sequence). The CDR3 sequence is 12 residues long. The CDR3 DNA reads TGTGCCAGCAGCGGGTGGAGGAATGGCTACACCTTC. It specifies CASSGWRNGYTF.

The gene calls are TRBV11-2 and TRBJ2-3, with D hard to call. Germline CDR1 and CDR2: SGHAT and FQNNGV. CDR3 size: 12 residues. Trimming took 5 bases from V and 2 from J, leaving 5 bases between them. The CDR3 sequence: CASSLITDTQYF. The CDR3 DNA reads TGTGCCAGCAGCCTTATCACAGATACGCAGTATTTT. The variable domain in full, with the rest retrieved from reference TRBV11-2 and TRBJ2-3, is EAGVAQSPRYKIIEKRQSVAFWCNPISGHATLYWYQQILGQGPKLLIQFQNNGVVDDSQLPKDRFSAERLKGVDSTLKIQPAKLEDSAVYLCASSLITDTQYFGPGTRLTVL.

The chain is built from TRBV6-1 and TRBJ1-2; TRBD1 matches 9 bases. The CDR3 length is 12 residues. Trimming removed 8 bases from V and 4 bases from J; junction bases left unmatched: 2. Germline V gives CDR1 MNHNS, CDR2 SASEGT. CDR3 loop: CASPGQGYGYTF. Written as DNA, the CDR3 is TGTGCCAGCCCGGGACAGGGCTATGGCTACACCTTC.